This T cell receptor beta chain was obtained from a study of control samples from healthy donors and cancer patients. The V end lost 2 bases, the J end lost 4 bases, and 11 bases lay between the germline ends. There are 14 residues in the CDR3. CDR1 is MNHEY and CDR2 is SVGAGI in the germline V gene. The data were produced by immunoSEQ multiplex PCR, yet TCRdb's version contains in-frame clones alone and is incomplete. The sample consists of 110,000 to 150,000 clones, roughly nine tenths of them appearing once. Sequences were obtained from blood. The sequence was collected from a woman aged 25 to 39 in good health. V gene TRBV6-5 combines with J gene TRBJ1-2; D is undetermined. The chain's CDR3 is CASSYGTVGYGYTF. The CDR3, as DNA: TGTGCCAGCAGTTACGGTACAGTCGGCTATGGCTACACCTTC.